A selection of T cell receptor beta chains follows, all from one sample in a study of blood T cell repertoires in COVID-19. Assay: immunoSEQ multiplex PCR; the TCRdb copy retains only in-frame clones and omits some. The sample records 200,000 or so clones, more than 70% being singletons. Sequencing was performed on PBMCs or T cells enriched from blood (not recorded which). These receptors originate from a woman aged 40-49 years with acute COVID-19. The CDR3 runs from the conserved cysteine through the conserved F or W. A D gene is named only where the DNA matches it firmly. Clone size is shown for a subset of rows, as once, few, many or a class of expanded clone.

d_call j_call v_call clone_size cdr3_nt cdr3_aa
NA TRBJ2-7 TRBV29-1 NA TGCAGCGTTGCGCCGGGAAGCTCCTACGAGCAGTACTTC CSVAPGSSYEQYF
TRBD1 TRBJ2-7 TRBV28 NA TGTGCCAGCAGGAGCTCGGGACAGGGGCATCACGAGCAGTACTTC CASRSSGQGHHEQYF
TRBD1 TRBJ1-5 TRBV29-1 NA TGCAGCGCGACCTTGGGGACAGGGAGTTCAGGCAATCAGCCCCAGCATTTT CSATLGTGSSGNQPQHF
TRBD1 TRBJ2-1 TRBV24-1 NA TGTGCCACCGGACCCGGGACAGGGAATAGGAATGAGCAGTTCTTC CATGPGTGNRNEQFF
NA TRBJ1-2 TRBV10-3 NA TGTGCCATCAGGGGCGGGGAGGGGGCTAACTATGGCTACACCTTC CAIRGGEGANYGYTF
NA TRBJ2-3 TRBV4-2 NA TGTGCCAGCAGCCAACCCCAACAGATGCATGGAGATACGCAGTATTTT CASSQPQQMHGDTQYF
NA TRBJ1-4 TRBV5-1 NA TGCGCCAGCAGCCCCGGTGGAGCCCATAATGAAAAACTGTTTTTT CASSPGGAHNEKLFF
NA TRBJ1-6 TRBV28 once TGTGCCAGCATTCTATCCGGCGGTCCGAATTCACCCCTCCACTTT CASILSGGPNSPLHF
NA TRBJ1-2 TRBV18 NA TGTGCCAGCTCACCGACTTCTAGCAGAGGGGGCTACACCTTC CASSPTSSRGGYTF
TRBD1 TRBJ1-5 TRBV6-5 few TGTGCCAGCAGGGACAGGGGCAATCAGCCCCAGCATTTT CASRDRGNQPQHF
TRBD1 TRBJ1-2 TRBV27 once TGTGCCAGCAGTTTAAGGCCTCAGGGGGCTAGCGGTGGCTACACCTTC CASSLRPQGASGGYTF
TRBD1 TRBJ2-7 TRBV4-2 NA TGTGCCAGCAGCCAAGATGGTCGGGACAGGGTTTCCTACGAGCAGTACTTC CASSQDGRDRVSYEQYF
NA TRBJ2-2 TRBV27 few TGTGCCAGCAGTTTCCTCCGAGGAAACAGGGTGCACGGGGAGCTGTTTTTT CASSFLRGNRVHGELFF
NA TRBJ1-3 TRBV28 few TGTGCCAGCAGTTTTTCAACGGAACCGGGAGGAAACACCATATATTTT CASSFSTEPGGNTIYF
TRBD2 TRBJ2-3 TRBV7-3 NA TGTGCCAGCAGCTTAAGACTAGCGGGGCTCACAGATACGCAGTATTTT CASSLRLAGLTDTQYF
NA TRBJ2-3 TRBV28 many TGTGCCAGCAGGAGGGATAGCACAGATACGCAGTATTTT CASRRDSTDTQYF
TRBD1 TRBJ1-4 TRBV5-1 NA TGCGCCAGCAGCTCTAGAGTGGGGACAGGGGCGACAACTAATGAAAAACTGTTTTTT CASSSRVGTGATTNEKLFF
NA TRBJ1-1 TRBV6-2/TRBV6-3 NA TGTGCCAGCAGTTATCAGTCAGGGGCGAATGAAGCTTTCTTT CASSYQSGANEAFF
TRBD1 TRBJ1-2 TRBV7-3 few TGTGCCAGCAGTCAGGACAGGGACAAAATCTATGGCTACACCTTC CASSQDRDKIYGYTF
TRBD1 TRBJ2-2 TRBV10-2 NA TGCGCCACCGGGACAGGAGTTTTCGCGAACACCGGGGAGCTGTTTTTT CATGTGVFANTGELFF
TRBD1 TRBJ2-7 TRBV28 few TGTGCCAGCGGCCCGACAGGGAAGGCCGGCGAGCAGTACTTC CASGPTGKAGEQYF
NA TRBJ2-1 TRBV1 NA TGCACCAGCAGCCTGACTAGCGGGAGAAACAATGAGCAGTTCTTC CTSSLTSGRNNEQFF
NA TRBJ2-7 TRBV5-1 NA TGCGCCAGCAGTCGGGCTCACGGGGGAGGCTACGAGCAGTACTTC CASSRAHGGGYEQYF
NA TRBJ2-5 TRBV4-1 NA TGCGCCAGCAGCCTCCTAATCCAGGGCTTCGGCGAGACCCAGTACTTC CASSLLIQGFGETQYF
TRBD1 TRBJ2-7 TRBV5-8 NA TGTGCCAGCAGCCTTACTGGGCAGGGGGCCCTTTACGAGCAGTACTTC CASSLTGQGALYEQYF
NA TRBJ1-1 TRBV6-5 NA TGTGCCAGCAGTTCCCTCTTCAGGCCGAACACTGAAGCTTTCTTT CASSSLFRPNTEAFF
TRBD2 TRBJ2-7 TRBV5-1 NA TGCGCCAGCAGTAGGGGATTAGCGGGGGTCTACGAGCAGTACTTC CASSRGLAGVYEQYF
NA TRBJ2-3 TRBV5-6 NA TGTGCCAGCAGCCTAGTAGAGACCACAGATACGCAGTATTTT CASSLVETTDTQYF
NA TRBJ2-1 TRBV7-6 NA TGTGCCAGCAGCCGCGAACCCGCAAAGGCTAGCGTCGGTGAGCAGTTCTTC CASSREPAKASVGEQFF
TRBD1 TRBJ1-2 TRBV5-1 NA TGCGCCAGCAGCTCCGAGGGGGCAGATGGCTACACCTTC CASSSEGADGYTF
TRBD1 TRBJ1-2 TRBV30 NA TGTGCCTGGAGGCTACCTAACAGACAGGGGGGGAACTATGGCTACACCTTC CAWRLPNRQGGNYGYTF
NA TRBJ1-1 TRBV5-6 few TGTGCCAGCAGCTTTCTCGTTGTGGAGGAAGCTTTCTTT CASSFLVVEEAFF
TRBD1 TRBJ1-4 TRBV29-1 NA TGCAGCGTGGCCGGGACAGGGGATCCAACTAATGAAAAACTGTTTTTT CSVAGTGDPTNEKLFF
TRBD1 TRBJ2-2 TRBV5-1 NA TGCGCCAGCAGCCAAGAAAGACAGGGCTGGTCCGGGGAGCTGTTTTTT CASSQERQGWSGELFF
NA TRBJ1-1 TRBV29-1 NA TGCAGCGTTCCCTGGGGGGGCACTGAAGCTTTCTTT CSVPWGGTEAFF
NA TRBJ1-4 TRBV19 once TGTGCCAGTGGGGAGGAAGCAACTAATGAAAAACTGTTTTTT CASGEEATNEKLFF
TRBD1 TRBJ1-2 TRBV28 NA TGTGCCATACTAGGGGACAGGGCGAGGTATGGCTACACCTTC CAILGDRARYGYTF
NA TRBJ1-1 TRBV29-1 NA TGCAGCGTTGTCAAGAACACTGAAGCTTTCTTT CSVVKNTEAFF
TRBD2 TRBJ2-7 TRBV2 NA TGTGCCAGCAGCGGACTAGCGGGGGGGTACGAGCAGTACTTC CASSGLAGGYEQYF
NA TRBJ1-6 TRBV30 few TGTGCCTGGAGTGGACAGTCCTATAATTCACCCCTCCACTTT CAWSGQSYNSPLHF
TRBD2 TRBJ2-1 TRBV5-4 NA TGTGCCAGCAGCTGGACTAGTGGGGTACCCAATGAGCAGTTCTTC CASSWTSGVPNEQFF
TRBD2 TRBJ2-5 TRBV6-2/TRBV6-3 NA TGTGCCAGCAGTTACCACGTAAGACTAGCGGGGGATCAAGAGACCCAGTACTTC CASSYHVRLAGDQETQYF
TRBD1 TRBJ2-5 TRBV9 NA TGTGCCAGCAGCGTAGGGACAGGGCATTCCGGAGAGACCCAGTACTTC CASSVGTGHSGETQYF
NA TRBJ2-7 TRBV5-1 NA TGCGCCAGCAGCTTGGCCGCGGGGACGCGGTCCTACGAGCAGTACTTC CASSLAAGTRSYEQYF